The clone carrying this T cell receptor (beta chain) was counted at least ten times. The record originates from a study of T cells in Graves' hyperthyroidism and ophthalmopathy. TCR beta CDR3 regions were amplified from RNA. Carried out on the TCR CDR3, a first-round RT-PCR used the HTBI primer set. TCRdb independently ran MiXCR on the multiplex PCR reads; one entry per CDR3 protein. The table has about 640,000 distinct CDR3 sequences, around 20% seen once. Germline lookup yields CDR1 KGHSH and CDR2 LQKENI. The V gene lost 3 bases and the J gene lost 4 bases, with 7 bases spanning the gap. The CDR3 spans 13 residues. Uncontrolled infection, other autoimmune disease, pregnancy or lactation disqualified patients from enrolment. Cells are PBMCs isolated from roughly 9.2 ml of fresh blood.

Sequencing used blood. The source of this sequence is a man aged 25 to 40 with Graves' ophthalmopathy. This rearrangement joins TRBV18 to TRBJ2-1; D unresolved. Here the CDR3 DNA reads TGTGCCAGCTCACCGGGCCTATACAATGAGCAGTTCTTC. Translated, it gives CASSPGLYNEQFF.